This T cell receptor (beta chain) came from a study of neurological immune-mediated disorders. Whole-study results and caveats: CDR3 amino acid sequences found in expanded clones were never shared across subjects, suggesting private repertoires in all groups.

Per germline, CDR1 SGDLS and CDR2 YYNGEE. The CDR3 runs 14 residues. The V segment lost 3 bases and the J segment 5 bases; nucleotides outside the gene matches: 6. Many counts were recorded for this clonotype. Its target is unknown. Synthesis of cDNA was accomplished via 5'RACE employing 10-nucleotide random UMIs. TCRdb itself ran the 5' RACE reads through MiXCR, one entry per CDR3 protein. The sample has roughly 74,000 distinct CDR3 sequences, around 5.2% seen once. Sequenced: PBMCs. This receptor was identified in a man younger than 35 with multiple sclerosis. The rearrangement uses TRBV9 and TRBJ2-3, with 7 bases identical to TRBD2. As DNA, the CDR3 is TGTGCCAGCAGCGCCGCCACGGGAGGAGATACGCAGTATTTT. Protein: CASSAATGGDTQYF. Based on the CDR3 plus reference TRBV9 and TRBJ2-3, the full variable domain is DSGVTQTPKHLITATGQRVTLRCSPRSGDLSVYWYQQSLDQGLQFLIQYYNGEERAKGNILERFSAQQFPDLHSELNLSSLELGDSALYFCASSAATGGDTQYFGPGTRLTVL.